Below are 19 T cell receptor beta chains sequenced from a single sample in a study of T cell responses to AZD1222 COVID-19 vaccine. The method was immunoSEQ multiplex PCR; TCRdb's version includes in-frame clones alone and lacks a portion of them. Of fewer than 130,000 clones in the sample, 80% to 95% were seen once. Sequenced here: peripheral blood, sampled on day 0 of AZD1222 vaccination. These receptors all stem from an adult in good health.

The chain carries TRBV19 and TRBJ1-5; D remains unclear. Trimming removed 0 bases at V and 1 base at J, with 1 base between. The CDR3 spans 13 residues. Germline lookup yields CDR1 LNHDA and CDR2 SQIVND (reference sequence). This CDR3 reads CASSIESNQPQHF. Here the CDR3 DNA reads TGTGCCAGTAGTATAGAAAGCAATCAGCCCCAGCATTTT.

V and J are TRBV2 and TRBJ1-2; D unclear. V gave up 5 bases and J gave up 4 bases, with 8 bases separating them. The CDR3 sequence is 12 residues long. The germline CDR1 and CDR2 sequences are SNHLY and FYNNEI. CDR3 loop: CASSYEVYGYTF. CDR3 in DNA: TGTGCCAGCAGTTACGAGGTCTATGGCTACACCTTC.

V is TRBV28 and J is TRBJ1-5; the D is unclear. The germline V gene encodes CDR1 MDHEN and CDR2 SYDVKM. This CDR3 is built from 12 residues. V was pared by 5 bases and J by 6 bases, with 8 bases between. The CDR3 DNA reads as TGTGCCAGCAGTCGAGGCGGTCAGCCCCAGCATTTT. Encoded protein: CASSRGGQPQHF.

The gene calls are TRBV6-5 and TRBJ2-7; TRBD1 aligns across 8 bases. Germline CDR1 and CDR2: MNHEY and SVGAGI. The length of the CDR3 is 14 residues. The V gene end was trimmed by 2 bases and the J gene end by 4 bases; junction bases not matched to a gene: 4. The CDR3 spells CASSYLDRGYEQYF. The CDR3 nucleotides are TGTGCCAGCAGTTACCTCGACAGGGGATACGAGCAGTACTTC.

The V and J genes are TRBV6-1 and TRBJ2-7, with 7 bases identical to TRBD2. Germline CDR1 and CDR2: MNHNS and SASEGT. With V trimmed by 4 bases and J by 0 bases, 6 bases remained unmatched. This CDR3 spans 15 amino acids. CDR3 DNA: TGTGCCAGCAGTGGGGAGGGGCATGGCTCCTACGAGCAGTACTTC. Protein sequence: CASSGEGHGSYEQYF.

DNA for the CDR3: TGTGCCAGCAGCGGGACAGGGTACCAAGAGACCCAGTACTTC. It encodes CASSGTGYQETQYF. V and J are TRBV7-9 and TRBJ2-5; 9 nucleotides match TRBD1. The length of the CDR3 is 14 residues. CDR1 is SEHNR and CDR2 is FQNEAQ in the germline V gene (reference sequence). V shed 5 bases, J shed 0 bases, and the junction held 1 base outside the gene matches.

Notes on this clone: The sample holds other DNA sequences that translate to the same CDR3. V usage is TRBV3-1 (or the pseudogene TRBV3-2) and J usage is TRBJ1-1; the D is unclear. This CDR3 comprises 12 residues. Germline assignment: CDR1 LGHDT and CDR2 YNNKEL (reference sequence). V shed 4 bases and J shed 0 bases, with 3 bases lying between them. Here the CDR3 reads CASSLMNTEAFF. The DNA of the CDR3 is TGTGCCAGCAGCCTTATGAACACTGAAGCTTTCTTT.

The CDR3 DNA sequence: TGTGCCAGCAGCTTAGAATTCGGGGGCGCAGATACGCAGTATTTT. Amino acids: CASSLEFGGADTQYF. The gene calls are TRBV13 and TRBJ2-3, with D perhaps given as TRBD1 or TRBD2 (6 bases each). Germline assignment: CDR1 PRHDT and CDR2 FYEKMQ (reference sequence). This CDR3 is 15 amino acids long. V dropped 1 base and J dropped 4 bases, with 12 bases sitting between them.

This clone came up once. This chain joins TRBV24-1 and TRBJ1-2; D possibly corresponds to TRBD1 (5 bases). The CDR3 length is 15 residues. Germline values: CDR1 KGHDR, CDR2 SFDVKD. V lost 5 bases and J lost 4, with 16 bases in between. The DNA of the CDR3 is TGTGCCACCAGTGCCCGTTTGGGGCAAACCTATGGCTACACCTTC. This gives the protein CATSARLGQTYGYTF.

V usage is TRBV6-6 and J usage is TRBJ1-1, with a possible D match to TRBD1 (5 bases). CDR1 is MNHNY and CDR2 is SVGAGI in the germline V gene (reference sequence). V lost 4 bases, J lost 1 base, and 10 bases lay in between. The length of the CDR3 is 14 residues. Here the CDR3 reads CASSLGGANTEAFF. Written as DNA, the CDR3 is TGTGCCAGCAGTTTGGGAGGGGCGAACACTGAAGCTTTCTTT.

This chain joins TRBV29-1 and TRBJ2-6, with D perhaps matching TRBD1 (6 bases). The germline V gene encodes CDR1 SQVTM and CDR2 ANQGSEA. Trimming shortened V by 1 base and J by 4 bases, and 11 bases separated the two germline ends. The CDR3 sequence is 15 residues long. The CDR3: CSVEGSQGGANVLTF. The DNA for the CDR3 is TGCAGCGTTGAAGGTTCGCAGGGGGGGGCCAACGTCCTGACTTTC.

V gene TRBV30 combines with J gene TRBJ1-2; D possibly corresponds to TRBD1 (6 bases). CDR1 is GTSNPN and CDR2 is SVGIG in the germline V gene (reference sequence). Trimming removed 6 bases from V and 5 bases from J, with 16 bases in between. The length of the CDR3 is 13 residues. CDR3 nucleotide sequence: TGTGCCTGCACCCCCGGGACAAATTATGGCTACACCTTC. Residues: CACTPGTNYGYTF.

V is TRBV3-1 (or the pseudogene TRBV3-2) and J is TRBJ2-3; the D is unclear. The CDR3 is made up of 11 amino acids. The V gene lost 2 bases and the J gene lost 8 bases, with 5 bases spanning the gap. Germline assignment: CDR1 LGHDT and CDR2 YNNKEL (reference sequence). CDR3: CASSQMSTQYF. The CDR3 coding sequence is TGTGCCAGCAGCCAAATGTCTACGCAGTATTTT.

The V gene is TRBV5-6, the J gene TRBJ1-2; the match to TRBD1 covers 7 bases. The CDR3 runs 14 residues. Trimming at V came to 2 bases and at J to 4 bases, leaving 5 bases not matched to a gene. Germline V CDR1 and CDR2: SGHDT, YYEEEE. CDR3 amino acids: CASSFRQGSYGYTF. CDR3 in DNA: TGTGCCAGCAGCTTCCGACAGGGAAGCTATGGCTACACCTTC.

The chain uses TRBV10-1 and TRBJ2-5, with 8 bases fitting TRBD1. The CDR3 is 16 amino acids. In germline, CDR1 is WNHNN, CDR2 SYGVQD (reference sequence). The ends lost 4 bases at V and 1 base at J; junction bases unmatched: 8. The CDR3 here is CASSGGQGIAQETQYF. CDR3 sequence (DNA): TGCGCCAGCAGTGGCGGACAGGGCATAGCCCAAGAGACCCAGTACTTC.

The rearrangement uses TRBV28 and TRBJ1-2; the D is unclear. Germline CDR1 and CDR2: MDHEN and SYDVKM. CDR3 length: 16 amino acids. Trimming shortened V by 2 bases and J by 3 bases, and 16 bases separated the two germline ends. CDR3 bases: TGTGCCAGCAGTTTACACACCTCTGGGAGGGACTATGGCTACACCTTC. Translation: CASSLHTSGRDYGYTF.

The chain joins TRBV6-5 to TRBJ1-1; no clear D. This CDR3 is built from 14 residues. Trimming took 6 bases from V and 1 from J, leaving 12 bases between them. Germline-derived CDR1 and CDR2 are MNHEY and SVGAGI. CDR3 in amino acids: CASRRAPRNTEAFF. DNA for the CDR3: TGTGCCAGCAGGCGGGCCCCGCGGAACACTGAAGCTTTCTTT.

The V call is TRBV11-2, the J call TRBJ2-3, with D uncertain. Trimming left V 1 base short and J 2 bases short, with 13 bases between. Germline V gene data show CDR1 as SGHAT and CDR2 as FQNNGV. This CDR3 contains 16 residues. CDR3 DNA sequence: TGTGCCAGCAGCTTAGGTAGGGCGCTCGCCACAGATACGCAGTATTTT. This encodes CASSLGRALATDTQYF.

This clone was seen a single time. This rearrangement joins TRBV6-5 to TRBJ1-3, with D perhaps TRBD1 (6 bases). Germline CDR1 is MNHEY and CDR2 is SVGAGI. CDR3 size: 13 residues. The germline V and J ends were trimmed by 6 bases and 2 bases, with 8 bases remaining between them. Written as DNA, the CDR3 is TGTGCCAGCAGAGGGACACCTGGAAACACCATATATTTT. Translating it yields CASRGTPGNTIYF.